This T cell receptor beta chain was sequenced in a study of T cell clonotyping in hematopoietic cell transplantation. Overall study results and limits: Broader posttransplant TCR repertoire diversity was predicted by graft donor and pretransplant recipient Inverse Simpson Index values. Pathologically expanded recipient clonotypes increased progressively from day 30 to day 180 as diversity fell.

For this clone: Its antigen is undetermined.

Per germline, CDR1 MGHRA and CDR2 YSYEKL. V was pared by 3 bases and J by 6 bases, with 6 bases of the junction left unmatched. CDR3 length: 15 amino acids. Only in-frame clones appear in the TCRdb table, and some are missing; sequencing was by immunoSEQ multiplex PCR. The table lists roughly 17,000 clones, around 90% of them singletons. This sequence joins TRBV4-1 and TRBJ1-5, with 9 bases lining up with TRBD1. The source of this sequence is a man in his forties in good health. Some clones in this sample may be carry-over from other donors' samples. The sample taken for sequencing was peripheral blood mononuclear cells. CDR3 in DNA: TGCGCCAGCAGCCACGACAGGGGGGAGATTCAGCCCCAGCATTTT. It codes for CASSHDRGEIQPQHF.